Each of the 30 T cell receptor beta chains below was sequenced from the same sample in a study of cytomegalovirus exposure and HLA in healthy donors. PCR primers comprised 60 Vbeta and 13 Jbeta primers. Measured with immunoSEQ multiplex PCR; TCRdb has only the in-frame clones, and not every one. The sample lists some 120,000 clones; less than 80% were seen once. The sample taken for sequencing was PBMCs. The receptors stem from a woman younger than 45 in good health and CMV-seronegative.

V and J are TRBV14 and TRBJ2-7; the match to TRBD2 covers 8 bases. Germline V CDR1 and CDR2: SGHDN, FVKESK. The CDR3 runs to 14 residues. V lost 1 base to trimming and J lost 2 bases; unmatched junction nucleotides: 1. CDR3 nucleotide sequence: TGTGCCAGCAGCCAAGGCGGGGGGCCCTACGAGCAGTACTTC. Encoded protein: CASSQGGGPYEQYF. Combining the CDR3 with reference TRBV14 and TRBJ2-7 gives the whole variable domain EAGVTQFPSHSVIEKGQTVTLRCDPISGHDNLYWYRRVMGKEIKFLLHFVKESKQDESGMPNNRFLAERTGGTYSTLKVQPAELEDSGVYFCASSQGGGPYEQYFGPGTRLTVT.

The V and J genes are TRBV18 and TRBJ1-1; possibly TRBD1 for D (6 bases). CDR3 length equals 13 residues. Germline-derived CDR1 and CDR2 are KGHSH and LQKENI. With 2 bases removed from V and 10 bases from J, the gap between germline ends came to 14 bases. The CDR3 bases are TGTGCCAGCTCACCAAGGGAGGGGGAGCGAGCTTTCTTT. Translation: CASSPREGERAFF.

The chain combines TRBV19 with TRBJ2-5; 8 nucleotides agree with TRBD1. The CDR3 totals 15 residues. Per germline, CDR1 LNHDA and CDR2 SQIVND (reference sequence). V was clipped by 5 bases and J by 5 bases; unmatched bases: 10. The CDR3: CASSPIRGRGETQYF. The CDR3, as DNA: TGTGCCAGTAGTCCCATCAGGGGGCGCGGGGAGACCCAGTACTTC.

The CDR3 DNA reads as TGTGCCAGCAGTCCCCGGACGGGGTCGGAAAATCAGCCCCAGCATTTT. Translation gives CASSPRTGSENQPQHF. This chain uses TRBV28 with TRBJ1-5; no clear D. There are 16 residues in the CDR3. Germline assignment: CDR1 MDHEN and CDR2 SYDVKM. Trimming took 5 bases from V and 4 from J, leaving 18 bases between them.

This clone turned up a few times. The DNA for the CDR3 is TGCGCCAGCAGCCAGAGGTCGGCGGGAGCTTACAATGAGCAGTTCTTC. It translates to CASSQRSAGAYNEQFF. The chain carries TRBV4-3 and TRBJ2-1; 7 bases align to TRBD2. J gave up 4 bases and V 3 bases, and 9 bases lay outside the gene matches. This CDR3 is built from 16 residues. Germline V gene lookup returns CDR1 LGHNA and CDR2 YSLEER.

The chain uses TRBV9 and TRBJ2-3; D is undetermined. The CDR3 loop spans 14 amino acids. V was pared by 0 bases and J by 2 bases, with 7 bases between. CDR1 and CDR2 from the germline V gene are SGDLS and YYNGEE. This CDR3 is CASSVATSTDTQYF. The CDR3 DNA sequence: TGTGCCAGCAGCGTAGCAACTTCCACAGATACGCAGTATTTT.

This clone was seen once. The gene calls are TRBV28 and TRBJ2-7; D is perhaps TRBD1 (7 bases). The V gene's germline CDR1 is MDHEN and CDR2 SYDVKM. Trimming shortened V by 2 bases and J by 2 bases, and 16 bases separated the two germline ends. This CDR3 is built from 16 residues. This chain's CDR3 is CASSLGSRDRAYEQYF. The CDR3 DNA sequence: TGTGCCAGCAGTTTAGGGTCGCGGGACAGAGCCTACGAGCAGTACTTC.

This chain joins TRBV7-9 and TRBJ2-2, with a possible D match to TRBD2 (7 bases). Deletions cut 5 bases from V and 0 bases from J, with 16 bases between. Germline V gives CDR1 SEHNR, CDR2 FQNEAQ (reference sequence). The length of the CDR3 is 17 residues. CDR3 bases: TGTGCCAGCAGCCCGGGGGGCTTCAGCTCGAACACCGGGGAGCTGTTTTTT. Amino acid sequence: CASSPGGFSSNTGELFF.

This clone was seen a handful of times. V and J are TRBV6-5 and TRBJ2-7; TRBD1 aligns across 10 bases. J lost 5 bases, V lost 0 bases, and 4 bases had no gene match. The CDR3 totals 15 residues. From germline, CDR1 is MNHEY and CDR2 SVGAGI. The DNA for the CDR3 is TGTGCCAGCAGTTACTCCGGGACAGGGGTCAACGAGCAGTACTTC. Translated: CASSYSGTGVNEQYF.

This clone was detected a few times. The chain is built from TRBV7-8 and TRBJ1-5; 11 nucleotides line up with TRBD1. Germline V CDR1 and CDR2: SGHVS, FQNEAQ. The V gene end was trimmed by 5 bases and the J gene end by 6 bases; junction bases not matched to a gene: 6. There are 15 residues in the CDR3. The CDR3 loop is CASSRGTGGFQPQHF. DNA for the CDR3: TGTGCCAGCAGCCGAGGGACAGGGGGTTTTCAGCCCCAGCATTTT.

The chain uses TRBV12-5 and TRBJ2-3; tentative D call: TRBD2 (6 bases). Germline lookup yields CDR1 LGHNT and CDR2 FRNRAP. The CDR3 has 16 residues. V was shortened by 7 bases and J by 2 bases, with 19 bases between the two germline ends. The CDR3 DNA is TGTGCTAGTGCTCCGACGGGGGACGGAGCCACAGATACGCAGTATTTT. This codes for CASAPTGDGATDTQYF.

The chain is built from TRBV4-3 and TRBJ2-1, with TRBD2 matching over 7 bases. Germline V gene lookup returns CDR1 LGHNA and CDR2 YSLEER. This CDR3 contains 18 residues. V gave up 0 bases and J gave up 5 bases; unmatched junction bases: 13. CDR3 DNA sequence: TGCGCCAGCAGCCAAGATTGGGTTGGACTAGGGGAGAACAATGAGCAGTTCTTC. Its translation: CASSQDWVGLGENNEQFF.

This clone was observed once. The V and J genes are TRBV7-9 and TRBJ2-3; TRBD2 matches 8 bases. CDR3 size: 15 residues. Losses at the gene ends were 3 bases for V and 0 bases for J; bases not matched to a gene: 2. Looked up from germline, CDR1 is SEHNR and CDR2 is FQNEAQ (reference sequence). The CDR3 is CASSFSSGSTDTQYF. Here the CDR3 DNA reads TGTGCCAGCAGCTTCTCTAGCGGGAGCACAGATACGCAGTATTTT.

The chain links TRBV6-1 to TRBJ1-1; perhaps TRBD1 as D (5 bases). The CDR3 spans 12 residues. Germline loops: CDR1 MNHNS, CDR2 SASEGT. Trimming shortened V by 4 bases and J by 8 bases, and 11 bases separated the two germline ends. CDR3 DNA: TGTGCCAGCAGTGCTGGGACTGGGGAAGCTTTCTTT. Translation: CASSAGTGEAFF.

This clone has more than one count but fewer than ten. The chain joins TRBV6-5 to TRBJ1-2; unclear D gene. In germline, CDR1 is MNHEY, CDR2 SVGAGI. This CDR3 has 12 amino acids. V lost 4 bases and J 8 bases, leaving 11 bases between the germline ends. This CDR3 reads CASSFEGGGYTF. The CDR3 DNA is TGTGCCAGCAGTTTCGAGGGTGGAGGCTACACCTTC.

CDR3 amino acids: CASSSSGTSASDTQYF. CDR3 coding DNA: TGTGCCAGCAGCTCCTCCGGGACTAGCGCCAGCGATACGCAGTATTTT. This chain connects TRBV5-4 to TRBJ2-3; 10 nucleotides match TRBD2. The CDR3 is 16 amino acids. Germline V gene data show CDR1 as SGHNT and CDR2 as YYREEE (reference sequence). Unmatched junction bases numbered 10, after V lost 3 bases and J lost 6 bases.

The CDR3: CASSFDSGVKYEQFF. The CDR3, as DNA: TGCGCCAGCAGTTTTGACAGCGGGGTTAAGTATGAGCAGTTCTTC. The V call is TRBV5-1, the J call TRBJ2-1; 7 nucleotides line up with TRBD2. V lost 5 bases and J lost 8; bases outside the gene matches: 13. The CDR3 has 15 residues. The germline CDR1 and CDR2 sequences are SGHRS and YFSETQ.

The chain carries TRBV5-1 and TRBJ2-5; 7 nucleotides align to TRBD1. The V gene's germline CDR1 is SGHRS and CDR2 YFSETQ. V dropped 0 bases and J dropped 6; count of bases not matched to a gene: 5. The CDR3 runs 14 residues. Here the CDR3 DNA reads TGCGCCAGCAGCTTGGGACAGGGTCGGCAGACCCAGTACTTC. Amino acid sequence: CASSLGQGRQTQYF.

CDR3 DNA sequence: TGTGCCAGCAGTGGGTTAGCGCCGACCTACGAGCAGTACTTC. Translating gives CASSGLAPTYEQYF. The chain joins TRBV2 to TRBJ2-7; D possibly corresponds to TRBD2 (5 bases). The V end lost 4 bases, the J end lost 2 bases, and 12 bases lay between the germline ends. This CDR3 comprises 14 residues. Germline CDR1 is SNHLY and CDR2 is FYNNEI.

The V call is TRBV6-5, the J call TRBJ2-1; 11 positions match TRBD2. V shed 6 bases, J shed 4 bases, and the junction held 2 bases outside the gene matches. Germline assignment: CDR1 MNHEY and CDR2 SVGAGI. CDR3 length equals 14 residues. The CDR3 loop reads CASSGTSGYNEQFF. The CDR3 DNA follows: TGTGCCAGCAGCGGGACTAGCGGTTACAATGAGCAGTTCTTC.

This clone was recorded a few times. The chain links TRBV28 to TRBJ1-1; TRBD1 might be the D (5 bases). The length of the CDR3 is 13 residues. V was cut by 7 bases and J by 11 bases, with 20 bases left in between. CDR1 is MDHEN, CDR2 SYDVKM, per germline. The CDR3 bases are TGTGCCAGCACCCCCCAGGGAACAGGCGCCGCTTTCTTT. Its protein product is CASTPQGTGAAFF.

V and J are TRBV5-6 and TRBJ2-2, with TRBD1 as a possible D gene (6 bases). CDR3 length equals 16 residues. The germline V and J ends were trimmed by 4 bases and 3 bases, with 16 bases remaining between them. Per the germline V gene, CDR1 is SGHDT and CDR2 is YYEEEE. The CDR3 here is CASSPRAGADTGELFF. CDR3 coding DNA: TGTGCCAGCAGCCCCCGGGCAGGGGCCGACACCGGGGAGCTGTTTTTT.

This clone turned up a few times. The genes are TRBV5-1 and TRBJ1-1; unclear D gene. This CDR3 is built from 13 residues. Germline CDR1 is SGHRS and CDR2 is YFSETQ. V was cut by 4 bases and J by 2 bases, with 9 bases left in between. The CDR3 DNA is TGCGCCAGCAGCCCGGGGTACAACACTGAAGCTTTCTTT. Protein sequence: CASSPGYNTEAFF.

The CDR3 protein is CSGSGRDNEQFF. The CDR3 nucleotides are TGCAGCGGGAGCGGGAGGGACAATGAGCAGTTCTTC. The chain links TRBV29-1 to TRBJ2-1; 10 bases are shared with TRBD2. The germline V gene has CDR1 SQVTM and CDR2 ANQGSEA. Unmatched junction bases numbered 2, after V lost 7 bases and J lost 5 bases. The CDR3 is 12 residues long.

A single count supports this clone. One end of the junction varies from germline; a read error may be responsible. The chain is built from TRBV4-1 and TRBJ1-3; D is possibly TRBD1 (6 bases). The CDR3 is 15 residues long. The germline gives CDR1 MGHRA, CDR2 YSYEKL. The CDR3 region has the DNA TGCGCCAGCAGCCAAGTTCCCTTGACAGGAAACACCACATATTTT. Protein: CASSQVPLTGNTTYF.

The chain is built from TRBV7-8 and TRBJ2-7, with 9 bases identical to TRBD2. Germline-derived CDR1 and CDR2 are SGHVS and FQNEAQ. V lost 2 bases and J lost 2; bases outside the gene matches: 4. The CDR3 runs 15 residues. CDR3 DNA sequence: TGTGCCAGCAGCTTAATGCCTAGCGGGACCTACGAGCAGTACTTC. Translated, it gives CASSLMPSGTYEQYF.

A word on this clone: Other DNA sequences from this sample encode an identical CDR3 as well. The V call is TRBV28, the J call TRBJ1-2; 8 nucleotides align to TRBD1. CDR1 and CDR2 from the germline V gene are MDHEN and SYDVKM. V shed 5 bases, J shed 1 base, and the junction held 3 bases outside the gene matches. There are 14 residues in the CDR3. The CDR3 loop reads CASSLGQGNYGYTF. As DNA, the CDR3 is TGTGCCAGCAGTCTAGGACAGGGTAACTATGGCTACACCTTC.

This chain connects TRBV15 to TRBJ1-1, with D perhaps matching TRBD1 (5 bases). V lost 4 bases, J lost 1 base, and 13 bases lay in between. Germline V gene lookup returns CDR1 LNHNV and CDR2 YYDKDF (reference sequence). The CDR3 loop spans 15 amino acids. CDR3: CATSKAGPANTEAFF. The CDR3 DNA reads as TGTGCCACCAGCAAGGCGGGGCCGGCGAACACTGAAGCTTTCTTT. Combining the CDR3 with reference TRBV15 and TRBJ1-1 gives the whole variable domain DAMVIQNPRYQVTQFGKPVTLSCSQTLNHNVMYWYQQKSSQAPKLLFHYYDKDFNNEADTPDNFQSRRPNTSFCFLDIRSPGLGDTAMYLCATSKAGPANTEAFFGQGTRLTVV.

The chain couples TRBV4-3 to TRBJ2-1, with 7 nucleotides matching TRBD2. CDR3 length: 19 residues. V trimming: 0 bases; J trimming: 5 bases; junction bases outside the gene matches: 16. Looked up from germline, CDR1 is LGHNA and CDR2 is YSLEER. CDR3 nucleotide sequence: TGCGCCAGCAGCCAAGATGGGGTAGCGGGTGCAGAGAGAGACAATGAGCAGTTCTTC. It is translated as CASSQDGVAGAERDNEQFF.

The J gene is TRBJ1-2, the V gene TRBV28, with 7 nucleotides matching TRBD1. The V gene end was trimmed by 1 base and the J gene end by 3 bases; junction bases not matched to a gene: 11. The V gene's germline CDR1 is MDHEN and CDR2 SYDVKM. This CDR3 has 17 residues. This chain's CDR3 is CASSLFEFRGPHYGYTF. The CDR3 nucleotides are TGTGCCAGCAGTTTATTCGAATTTAGGGGGCCCCACTATGGCTACACCTTC.